These 11 T cell receptor beta chains came from one sample sequenced in a study of cytomegalovirus exposure and HLA in healthy donors. The study ran its PCR with 60 Vbeta and 13 Jbeta primers. Produced via immunoSEQ multiplex PCR; TCRdb's table is partial and in-frame only. The repertoire holds about 130,000 clones, with roughly four fifths as singletons. The sample comprised PBMCs. These receptors originate from a man aged 30 to 39 in good health and CMV-seronegative.

The J gene is TRBJ2-3, the V gene TRBV21-1; TRBD1 is the table's D call and was not checked against the DNA. TRBV21-1 is a documented pseudogene. This CDR3 is 16 amino acids long. The CDR3 DNA reads as TGTGCCAGCAGCATAGGGATGGACAGGGGAATAGATACGCAGTATTTT. This codes for CASSIGMDRGIDTQYF.

V is TRBV5-1 and J is TRBJ2-7; D gene unclear. Germline CDR1 reads SGHRS; CDR2 reads YFSETQ. Trimming pared 1 base from V and 4 bases from J, leaving 9 bases between. The CDR3 loop spans 13 amino acids. The CDR3 DNA sequence: TGCGCCAGCAGCTTGAGCGCGGCGTACGAGCAGTACTTC. Translation: CASSLSAAYEQYF.

Here the CDR3 DNA reads TGCGCCAGCAGCCCCGGGGGAAGCGCCAACTACAATGAGCAGTTCTTC. Translating gives CASSPGGSANYNEQFF. The chain recombines TRBV5-1 with TRBJ2-1; D might be TRBD2 (6 bases). The CDR3 totals 16 residues. The ends were cut back, 4 bases at V and 3 bases at J, with 17 bases in the middle. From germline, CDR1 is SGHRS and CDR2 YFSETQ.

The chain joins TRBV6-5 to TRBJ2-2, with TRBD2 identical over 7 bases. The CDR3 has 16 amino acids. CDR1 MNHEY and CDR2 SVGAGI come from the germline V gene. The J segment lost 5 bases and the V segment lost 0 bases, leaving 6 bases of the junction unmatched. DNA of the CDR3: TGTGCCAGCAGTTACTCGGGGCTAGCGGCTACCGGGGAGCTGTTTTTT. As protein: CASSYSGLAATGELFF.

The chain combines TRBV27 with TRBJ2-7; D is undetermined. Germline-derived CDR1 and CDR2 are MNHEY and SMNVEV (reference sequence). The CDR3 consists of 13 residues. V lost 2 bases and J 2 bases, leaving 7 bases between the germline ends. CDR3 residues: CASSLGRTYEQYF. DNA of the CDR3: TGTGCCAGCAGTTTAGGCAGAACCTACGAGCAGTACTTC.

The chain couples TRBV5-6 to TRBJ2-3; no reliable D call. Germline lookup yields CDR1 SGHDT and CDR2 YYEEEE. Trimming shortened V by 2 bases and J by 0 bases, and 7 bases separated the two germline ends. The CDR3 has 14 residues. Written as DNA, the CDR3 is TGTGCCAGCAGCTTTCGAGCTAGCACAGATACGCAGTATTTT. It yields the protein CASSFRASTDTQYF.

The gene calls are TRBV5-1 and TRBJ2-4; D uncertain. Germline V gene sequence: CDR1 SGHRS, CDR2 YFSETQ. The CDR3 spans 15 residues. V lost 2 bases, J lost 6 bases, and 15 bases lay in between. In DNA, the CDR3 is TGCGCCAGCAGCTTATCAGACATAGGCATAAACATTCAGTACTTC. Amino acids: CASSLSDIGINIQYF.

The chain carries TRBV10-2 and TRBJ1-2; D not certain. Per germline, CDR1 WSHSY and CDR2 SAAADI. Deletions cut 3 bases from V and 6 bases from J, with 11 bases between. This CDR3 contains 13 residues. This CDR3 is CASSDRGLNGYTF. Here the CDR3 DNA reads TGCGCCAGCAGTGATCGAGGACTGAATGGCTACACCTTC.

The genes are TRBV11-2 and TRBJ1-4; possible D gene TRBD1, 6 bases. The CDR3 has 14 amino acids. V was shortened by 7 bases and J by 7 bases, with 16 bases between the two germline ends. Germline loops: CDR1 SGHAT, CDR2 FQNNGV. This chain's CDR3 is CASNFGGHREKLFF. In DNA, the CDR3 is TGTGCCAGCAACTTCGGGGGGCATCGTGAAAAACTGTTTTTT.

This rearrangement joins TRBV27 to TRBJ2-1; possibly TRBD1 for D (5 bases). V was trimmed by 9 bases and J by 6 bases, leaving 21 bases between them. This CDR3 region has 15 residues. CDR1 is MNHEY and CDR2 is SMNVEV in the germline V gene (reference sequence). CDR3 sequence: CASSRSKGLLNEQFF. The CDR3 region has the DNA TGTGCCAGTTCCCGTTCGAAGGGGCTTCTCAATGAGCAGTTCTTC.

The gene calls are TRBV28 and TRBJ1-1; D unresolved. The length of the CDR3 is 11 residues. In germline, CDR1 is MDHEN, CDR2 SYDVKM. V was pared by 5 bases and J by 7 bases, with 8 bases between. CDR3 protein: CASSPQREAFF. For the CDR3, the DNA is TGTGCCAGCAGTCCCCAGCGTGAAGCTTTCTTT.